This is a list of T cell receptor beta chains from one sample in a study of beta chain features in type 1 diabetes. Assay used: immunoSEQ multiplex PCR; TCRdb lists only in-frame clones, some missing. The table has over 300,000 clones, 7.5% to 9% seen once; the top ten hold less than 0.45%. The sample comprised central memory CD4+ T cells from blood. These receptors were taken from a young woman in good health. Both conserved end residues are part of each CDR3. D genes are given only for firm matches. The size of a clone is reported for some rows only, either as once, few or many, or as a class for expanded clones.

>many|-|TRBV7-9|TRBJ1-1
TGTGCCAGCAGCTTAGACCTGGGCACCCCTGGGGCTTTCTTT
CASSLDLGTPGAFF
>-|-|TRBV28|TRBJ1-5
TGTGCCAGCAGTCCGGGACAACATAGTCAGCCCCAGCATTTT
CASSPGQHSQPQHF
>-|-|TRBV9|TRBJ2-1
TGTGCCAGCAGCGTAGGTGCGGACTACAATGAGCAGTTCTTC
CASSVGADYNEQFF
>many|-|TRBV28|TRBJ2-1
TGTGCCAGCGGGATTCCGGGATCCCGATACAATGAGCAGTTCTTC
CASGIPGSRYNEQFF
>few|-|TRBV7-9|TRBJ1-1
TGTGCCAGCAGCTTACGGTCTGAGAACACTGAAGCTTTCTTT
CASSLRSENTEAFF
>-|TRBD2|TRBV5-1|TRBJ2-7
TGCGCCAGCAGCTTGGTGGATAGCGGGAGCGAGCAGTACTTC
CASSLVDSGSEQYF
>few|TRBD2|TRBV19|TRBJ2-1
TGTGCCAGCAGCTTACTCAGCGGGAGGGCCTACAATGAGCAGTTCTTC
CASSLLSGRAYNEQFF
>many|-|TRBV2|TRBJ1-5
TGTGCCACCGGGTATAGCAATCAGCCCCAGCATTTT
CATGYSNQPQHF
>-|-|TRBV7-2|TRBJ2-2
TGTGCCAGCAGCTTAACAGGGTTTTCGAACACCGGGGAGCTGTTTTTT
CASSLTGFSNTGELFF
>-|-|TRBV7-3|TRBJ2-3
TGTGCCAGCAGCTCGAAGGGGGGGACAGATACGCAGTATTTT
CASSSKGGTDTQYF
>-|-|TRBV29-1|TRBJ1-1
TGCAGCGTTGAAGATCTAGGCCACTCCTCGTATGCTTTCTTT
CSVEDLGHSSYAFF
>-|-|TRBV27|TRBJ2-3
TGTGCCAGCAGTTTGAGTGCTAGCACAGATACGCAGTATTTT
CASSLSASTDTQYF
>-|-|TRBV2|TRBJ2-1
TGTGCCAGCAGCCCGAAGGGGAGCTCCTACAATGAGCAGTTCTTC
CASSPKGSSYNEQFF
>few|TRBD2|TRBV7-2|TRBJ2-1
TGTGCCAGCAAAGGGACTAGCGATTACAATGAGCAGTTCTTC
CASKGTSDYNEQFF
>many|-|TRBV10-3|TRBJ2-5
TGTGCCATCAGTGAATGGGAGACCCAGTACTTC
CAISEWETQYF